This T cell receptor (beta chain) was identified during a study of cytomegalovirus exposure and HLA in healthy donors. General study points: Most CMV-associated TCR beta chains were later found to appear HLA-restricted. A prior analysis recorded that most TCR beta V segments were productive about 90% or about 30% of the time.

Healthy people donating bone marrow made up the donors. With 5 bases removed from V and 1 base from J, the gap between germline ends came to 14 bases. CDR3 length: 16 residues. Germline values: CDR1 SEHNR, CDR2 FQNEAQ (reference sequence). The study ran its PCR with 60 Vbeta and 13 Jbeta primers. The data were produced by immunoSEQ multiplex PCR, yet TCRdb's version contains in-frame clones alone and is incomplete. The sample has 210,000 or so clones, roughly 85% seen once; the top ten hold under 2%. Remarks on this clone: Its target is unknown.

Sample: PBMCs. This sequence originates from a young man in good health and CMV-seronegative. The rearrangement links TRBV7-9 to TRBJ1-4; D might be TRBD1 (6 bases). DNA for the CDR3: TGTGCCAGCAGCGAAACAGGGAGGGGAACTAATGAAAAACTGTTTTTT. It translates to CASSETGRGTNEKLFF.